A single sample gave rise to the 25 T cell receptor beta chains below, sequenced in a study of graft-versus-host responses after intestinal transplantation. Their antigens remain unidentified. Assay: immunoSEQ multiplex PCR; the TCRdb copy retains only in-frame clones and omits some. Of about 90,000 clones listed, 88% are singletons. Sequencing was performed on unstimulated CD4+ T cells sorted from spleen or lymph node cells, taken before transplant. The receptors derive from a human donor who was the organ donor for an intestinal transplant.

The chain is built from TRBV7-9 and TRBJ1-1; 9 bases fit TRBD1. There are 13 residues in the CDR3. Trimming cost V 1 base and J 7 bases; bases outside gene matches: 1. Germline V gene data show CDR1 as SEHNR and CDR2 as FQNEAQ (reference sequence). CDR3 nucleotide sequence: TGTGCCAGCAGCTTAGGGACAGGGGATGAAGCTTTCTTT. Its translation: CASSLGTGDEAFF.

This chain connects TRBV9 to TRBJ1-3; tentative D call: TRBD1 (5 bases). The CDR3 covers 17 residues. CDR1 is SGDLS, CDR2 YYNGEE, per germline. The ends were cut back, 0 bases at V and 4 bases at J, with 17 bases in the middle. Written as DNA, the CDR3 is TGTGCCAGCAGCGTAGAAGGTGGAAGGGGTCTCGGAAACACCATATATTTT. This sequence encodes CASSVEGGRGLGNTIYF.

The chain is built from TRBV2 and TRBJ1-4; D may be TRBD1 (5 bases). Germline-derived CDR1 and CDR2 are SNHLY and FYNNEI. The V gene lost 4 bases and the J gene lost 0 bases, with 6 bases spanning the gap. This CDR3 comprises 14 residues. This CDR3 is CASSVRATNEKLFF. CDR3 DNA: TGTGCCAGCAGTGTCAGGGCAACTAATGAAAAACTGTTTTTT.

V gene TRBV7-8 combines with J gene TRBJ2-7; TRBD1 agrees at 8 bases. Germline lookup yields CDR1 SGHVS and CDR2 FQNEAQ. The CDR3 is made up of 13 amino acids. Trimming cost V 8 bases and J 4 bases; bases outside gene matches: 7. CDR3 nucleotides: TGTGCCAGCGGGACAGGACTTCATTACGAGCAGTACTTC. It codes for CASGTGLHYEQYF.

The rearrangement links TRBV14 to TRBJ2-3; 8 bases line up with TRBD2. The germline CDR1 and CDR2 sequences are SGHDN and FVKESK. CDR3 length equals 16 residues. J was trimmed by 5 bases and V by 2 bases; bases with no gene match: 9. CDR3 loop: CASSQRPSGRLDTQYF. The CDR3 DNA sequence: TGTGCCAGCAGCCAACGCCCGAGCGGGAGACTAGATACGCAGTATTTT.

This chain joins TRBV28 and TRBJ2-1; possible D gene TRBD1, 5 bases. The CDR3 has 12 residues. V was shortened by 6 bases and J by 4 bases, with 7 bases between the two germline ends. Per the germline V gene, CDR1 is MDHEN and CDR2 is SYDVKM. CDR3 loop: CASRQAYNEQFF. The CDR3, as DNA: TGTGCCAGCAGACAGGCATACAATGAGCAGTTCTTC.

The CDR3 here is CASSASGRGSYEQYF. CDR3 DNA sequence: TGTGCCAGCAGTGCGAGCGGGCGGGGATCCTACGAGCAGTACTTC. The chain combines TRBV2 with TRBJ2-7; D might be TRBD2 (6 bases). Germline V gives CDR1 SNHLY, CDR2 FYNNEI. V was pared by 4 bases and J by 1 base, with 14 bases between. The CDR3 contains 15 residues.

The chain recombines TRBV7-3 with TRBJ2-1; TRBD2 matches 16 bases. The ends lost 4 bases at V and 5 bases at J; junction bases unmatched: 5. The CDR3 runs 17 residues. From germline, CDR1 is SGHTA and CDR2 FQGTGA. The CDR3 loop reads CASSYSGLAGGNNEQFF. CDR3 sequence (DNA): TGTGCCAGCAGCTACTCGGGACTAGCGGGAGGGAACAATGAGCAGTTCTTC.

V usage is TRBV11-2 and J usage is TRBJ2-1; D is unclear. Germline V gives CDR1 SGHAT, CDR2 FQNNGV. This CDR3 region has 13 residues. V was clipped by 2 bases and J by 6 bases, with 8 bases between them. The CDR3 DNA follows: TGTGCCAGCAGCTTAAGTGGCGGCAATGAGCAGTTCTTC. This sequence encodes CASSLSGGNEQFF.

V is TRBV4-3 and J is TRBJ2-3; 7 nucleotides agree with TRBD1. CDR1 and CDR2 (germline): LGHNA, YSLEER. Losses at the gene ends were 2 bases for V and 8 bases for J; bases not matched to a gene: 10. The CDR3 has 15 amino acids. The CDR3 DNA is TGCGCCAGCAGCCAAACCGGCCTAAGACAGGGTACGCAGTATTTT. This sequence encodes CASSQTGLRQGTQYF.

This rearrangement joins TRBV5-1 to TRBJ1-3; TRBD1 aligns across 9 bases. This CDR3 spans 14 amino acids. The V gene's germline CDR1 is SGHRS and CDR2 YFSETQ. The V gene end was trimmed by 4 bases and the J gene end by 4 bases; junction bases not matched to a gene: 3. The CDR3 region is CASSGQGRGNTIYF. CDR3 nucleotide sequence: TGCGCCAGCAGCGGACAGGGGCGAGGAAACACCATATATTTT.

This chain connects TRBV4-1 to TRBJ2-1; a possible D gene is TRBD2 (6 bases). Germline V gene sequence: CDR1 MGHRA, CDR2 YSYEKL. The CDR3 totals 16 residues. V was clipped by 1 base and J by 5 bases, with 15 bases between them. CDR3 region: CASSQVGGGAHNEQFF. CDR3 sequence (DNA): TGCGCCAGCAGCCAAGTGGGTGGCGGGGCTCACAATGAGCAGTTCTTC.

Written as DNA, the CDR3 is TGTGCCTGGTCGGCCAGCGGGGGCTACAATGAGCAGTTCTTC. Protein: CAWSASGGYNEQFF. The chain joins TRBV30 to TRBJ2-1; 8 nucleotides agree with TRBD2. Germline CDR1 reads GTSNPN; CDR2 reads SVGIG (reference sequence). The CDR3 covers 14 residues. The V gene end was trimmed by 5 bases and the J gene end by 3 bases; junction bases not matched to a gene: 6.

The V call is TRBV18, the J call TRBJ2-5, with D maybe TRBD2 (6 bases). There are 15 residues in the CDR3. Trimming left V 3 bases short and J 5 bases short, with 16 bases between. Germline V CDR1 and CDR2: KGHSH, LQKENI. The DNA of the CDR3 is TGTGCCAGCTCACCCGTTGGAGCAGGGAGGGAGACCCAGTACTTC. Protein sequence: CASSPVGAGRETQYF.

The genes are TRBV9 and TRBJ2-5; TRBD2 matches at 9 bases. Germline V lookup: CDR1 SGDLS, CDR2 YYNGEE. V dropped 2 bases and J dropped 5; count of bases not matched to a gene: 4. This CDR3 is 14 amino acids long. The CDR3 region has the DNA TGTGCCAGCAGCGTTAGCGGGAGTTGGGAGACCCAGTACTTC. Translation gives CASSVSGSWETQYF.

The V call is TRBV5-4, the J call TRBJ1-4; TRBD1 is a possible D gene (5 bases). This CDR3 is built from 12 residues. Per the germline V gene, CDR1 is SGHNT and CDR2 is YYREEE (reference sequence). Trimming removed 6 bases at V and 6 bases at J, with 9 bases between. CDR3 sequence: CASTGDDEKLFF. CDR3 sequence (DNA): TGTGCCAGCACGGGGGACGATGAAAAACTGTTTTTT. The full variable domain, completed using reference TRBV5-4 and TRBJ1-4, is ETGVTQSPTHLIKTRGQQVTLRCSSQSGHNTVSWYQQALGQGPQFIFQYYREEENGRGNFPPRFSGLQFPNYSSELNVNALELDDSALYLCASTGDDEKLFFGSGTQLSVL.

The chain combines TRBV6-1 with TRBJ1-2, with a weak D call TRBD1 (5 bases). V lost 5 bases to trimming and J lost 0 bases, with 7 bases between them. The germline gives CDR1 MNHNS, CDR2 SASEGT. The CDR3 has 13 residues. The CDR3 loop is CASSQGSNYGYTF. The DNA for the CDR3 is TGTGCCAGCAGTCAGGGATCTAACTATGGCTACACCTTC.

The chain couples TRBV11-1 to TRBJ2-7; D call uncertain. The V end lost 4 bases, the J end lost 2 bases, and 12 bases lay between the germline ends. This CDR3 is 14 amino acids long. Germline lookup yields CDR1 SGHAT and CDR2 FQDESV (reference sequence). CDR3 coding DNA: TGTGCCAGCAGCTCACAGTCCCAAGCCTACGAGCAGTACTTC. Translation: CASSSQSQAYEQYF. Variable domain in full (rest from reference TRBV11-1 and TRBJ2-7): EAEVAQSPRYKITEKSQAVAFWCDPISGHATLYWYRQILGQGPELLVQFQDESVVDDSQLPKDRFSAERLKGVDSTLKIQPAELGDSAMYLCASSSQSQAYEQYFGPGTRLTVT.

The CDR3 nucleotides read TGTGCCAGCAGTGACGAGGCTTCGTCTGGGGCCAACGTCCTGACTTTC. This sequence encodes CASSDEASSGANVLTF. V is TRBV6-4 and J is TRBJ2-6; D remains unclear. From germline, CDR1 is MRHNA and CDR2 SNTAGT. The CDR3 length is 16 residues. V gave up 2 bases and J gave up 1 base, with 9 bases separating them.

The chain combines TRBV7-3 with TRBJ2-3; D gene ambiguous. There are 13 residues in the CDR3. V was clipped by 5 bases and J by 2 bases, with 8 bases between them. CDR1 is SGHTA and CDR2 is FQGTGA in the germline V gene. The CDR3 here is CASSPPTTDTQYF. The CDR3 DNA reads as TGTGCCAGCAGCCCCCCTACCACAGATACGCAGTATTTT.

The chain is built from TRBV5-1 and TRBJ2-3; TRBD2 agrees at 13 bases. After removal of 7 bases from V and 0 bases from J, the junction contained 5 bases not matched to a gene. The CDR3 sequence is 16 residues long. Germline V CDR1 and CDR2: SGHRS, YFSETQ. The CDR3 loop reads CASATTSGGSTDTQYF. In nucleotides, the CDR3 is TGCGCCAGCGCCACGACTAGCGGGGGGAGCACAGATACGCAGTATTTT. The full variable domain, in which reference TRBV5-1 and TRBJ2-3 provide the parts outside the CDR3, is KAGVTQTPRYLIKTRGQQVTLSCSPISGHRSVSWYQQTPGQGLQFLFEYFSETQRNKGNFPGRFSGRQFSNSRSEMNVSTLELGDSALYLCASATTSGGSTDTQYFGPGTRLTVL.

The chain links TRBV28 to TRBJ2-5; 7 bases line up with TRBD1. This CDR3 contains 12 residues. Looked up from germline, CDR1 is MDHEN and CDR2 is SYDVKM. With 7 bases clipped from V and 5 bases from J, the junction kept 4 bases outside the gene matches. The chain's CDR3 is CASNIRGETQYF. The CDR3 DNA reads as TGTGCCAGCAATATCAGGGGGGAGACCCAGTACTTC.

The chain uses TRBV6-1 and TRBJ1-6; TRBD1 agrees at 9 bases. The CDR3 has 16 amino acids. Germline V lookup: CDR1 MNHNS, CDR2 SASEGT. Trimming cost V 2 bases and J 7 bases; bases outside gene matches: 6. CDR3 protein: CASSERGQGGNSPLHF. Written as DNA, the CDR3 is TGTGCCAGCAGTGAAAGGGGACAGGGAGGGAATTCACCCCTCCACTTT.

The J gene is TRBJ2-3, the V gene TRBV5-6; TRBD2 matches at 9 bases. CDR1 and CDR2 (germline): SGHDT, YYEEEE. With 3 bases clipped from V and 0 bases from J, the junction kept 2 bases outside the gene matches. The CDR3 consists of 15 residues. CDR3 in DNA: TGTGCCAGCAGCTCAGCGGGAGGTAGCACAGATACGCAGTATTTT. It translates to CASSSAGGSTDTQYF.

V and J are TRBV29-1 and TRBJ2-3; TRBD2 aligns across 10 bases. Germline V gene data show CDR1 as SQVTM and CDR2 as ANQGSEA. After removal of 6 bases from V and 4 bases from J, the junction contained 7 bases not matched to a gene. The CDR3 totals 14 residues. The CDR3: CSVGAGGMADTQYF. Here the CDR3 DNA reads TGCAGCGTAGGAGCGGGAGGGATGGCAGATACGCAGTATTTT.